The T cell receptor beta chain described here comes from a study of T-cell reconstitution after alpha-beta-depleted transplantation in children listed by TCRdb under 2016. About the investigation overall: Using TCR repertoire profiling, the study quantitatively followed how T-cell immune reconstitution unfolded in children after TCRalphabeta/CD19-depleted allogeneic hematopoietic cell transplantation.

Library generation was performed with PCR. The sequencer was an Illumina HiSeq 2500. To normalize quantification of the TCRbeta repertoire, the TCR libraries were built with molecular barcoding that relied on unique molecular identifiers. TCRdb reran the public reads through fastp at Q25 and MiXCR, keeping productive beta chains. All rows with the same CDR3 protein become a single entry with the most common DNA and genes. This sample holds 200,000 to 250,000 distinct CDR3 sequences; 8% to 9.5% were observed only once. The top ten clones comprise about 6% of the sample. This clonotype was detected ten times or more. No cognate antigen has been identified for it. No base-level quality is on record; no much larger clone is a single base apart. Relative to germline, V is 1 base shorter and J is 2 bases shorter, with 11 bases between their ends. Taken from cysteine to phenylalanine, the CDR3 has 15 residues. Just the 45-base CDR3 DNA is kept, in frame starting at base 1. CDR1 and CDR2 are drawn from the germline V gene: SGHAT, FQNNGV.

This chain joins TRBV11-2 to TRBJ1-2, with the D gene not clear enough to name. The material sequenced was PBMCs from the stem cell graft donor, taken from the stem cell graft. The receptor comes from a human donor who donated a stem cell graft to a child with acute lymphoblastic leukemia. The CDR3 amino acid sequence is: CASSLGEEINYGYTF. The nucleotide sequence is given as TGTGCCAGCAGCTTAGGCGAAGAGATCAACTATGGCTACACCTTC.